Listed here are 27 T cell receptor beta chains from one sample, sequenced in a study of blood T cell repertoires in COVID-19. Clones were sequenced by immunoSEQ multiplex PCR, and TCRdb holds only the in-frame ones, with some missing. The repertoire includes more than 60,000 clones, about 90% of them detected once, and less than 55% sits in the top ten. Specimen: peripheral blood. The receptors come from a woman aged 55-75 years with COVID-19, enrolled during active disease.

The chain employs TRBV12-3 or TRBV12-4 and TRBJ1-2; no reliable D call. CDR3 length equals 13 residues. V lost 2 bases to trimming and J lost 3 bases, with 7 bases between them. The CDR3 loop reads CASSLSSDYGYTF. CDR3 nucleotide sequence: TGTGCCAGCAGTTTATCTTCAGACTATGGCTACACCTTC.

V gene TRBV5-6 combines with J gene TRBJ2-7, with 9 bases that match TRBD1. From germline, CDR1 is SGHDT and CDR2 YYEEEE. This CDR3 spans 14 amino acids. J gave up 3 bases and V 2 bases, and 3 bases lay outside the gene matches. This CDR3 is CASSLGTGIYEQYF. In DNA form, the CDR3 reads TGTGCCAGCAGCTTAGGGACAGGGATCTACGAGCAGTACTTC.

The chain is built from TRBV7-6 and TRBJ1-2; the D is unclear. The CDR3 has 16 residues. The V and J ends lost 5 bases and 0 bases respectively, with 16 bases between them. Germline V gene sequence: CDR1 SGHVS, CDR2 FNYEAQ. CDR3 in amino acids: CASSPPRFTANYGYTF. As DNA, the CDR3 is TGTGCCAGCAGCCCCCCCCGGTTTACGGCTAACTATGGCTACACCTTC.

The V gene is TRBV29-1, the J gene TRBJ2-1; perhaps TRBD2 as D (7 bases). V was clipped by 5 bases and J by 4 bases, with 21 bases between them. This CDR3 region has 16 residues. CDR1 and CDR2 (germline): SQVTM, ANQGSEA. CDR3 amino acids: CSVPPRGGLSYNEQFF. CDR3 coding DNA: TGCAGCGTTCCCCCAAGGGGGGGGCTAAGTTACAATGAGCAGTTCTTC.

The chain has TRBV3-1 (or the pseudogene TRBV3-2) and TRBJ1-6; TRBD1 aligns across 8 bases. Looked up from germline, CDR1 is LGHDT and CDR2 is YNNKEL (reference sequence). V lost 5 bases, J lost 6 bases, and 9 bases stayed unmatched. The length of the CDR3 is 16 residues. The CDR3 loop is CASSMGAGGFNSPLHF. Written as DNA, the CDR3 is TGTGCCAGCAGCATGGGAGCAGGGGGCTTTAATTCACCCCTCCACTTT.

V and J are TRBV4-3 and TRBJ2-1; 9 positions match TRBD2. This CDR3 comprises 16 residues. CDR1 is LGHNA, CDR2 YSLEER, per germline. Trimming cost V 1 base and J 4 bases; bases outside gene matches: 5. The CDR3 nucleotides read TGCGCCAGCAGCCAAGTGGTTAGCGGGGGATACAATGAGCAGTTCTTC. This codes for CASSQVVSGGYNEQFF.

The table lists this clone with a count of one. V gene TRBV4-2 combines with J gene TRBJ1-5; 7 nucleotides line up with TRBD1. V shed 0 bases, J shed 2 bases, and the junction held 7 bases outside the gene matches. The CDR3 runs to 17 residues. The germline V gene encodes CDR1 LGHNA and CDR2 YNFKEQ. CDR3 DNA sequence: TGTGCCAGCAGCCAAGATGGGGCAGGGGGAGGCAATCAGCCCCAGCATTTT. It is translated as CASSQDGAGGGNQPQHF.

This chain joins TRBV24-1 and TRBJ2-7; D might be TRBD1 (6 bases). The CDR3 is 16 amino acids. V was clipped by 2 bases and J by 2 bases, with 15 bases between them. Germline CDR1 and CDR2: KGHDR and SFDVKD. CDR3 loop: CATSDSSGTRAYEQYF. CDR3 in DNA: TGTGCCACCAGTGATTCGTCTGGGACACGGGCCTACGAGCAGTACTTC.

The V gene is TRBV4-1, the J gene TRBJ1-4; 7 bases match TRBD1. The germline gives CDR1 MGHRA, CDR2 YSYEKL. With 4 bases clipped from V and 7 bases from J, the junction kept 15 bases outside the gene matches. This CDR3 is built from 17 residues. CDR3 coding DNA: TGCGCCAGCAGCCCTAAAAGAGGGGGCAGTAATGGTGAAAAACTGTTTTTT. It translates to CASSPKRGGSNGEKLFF.

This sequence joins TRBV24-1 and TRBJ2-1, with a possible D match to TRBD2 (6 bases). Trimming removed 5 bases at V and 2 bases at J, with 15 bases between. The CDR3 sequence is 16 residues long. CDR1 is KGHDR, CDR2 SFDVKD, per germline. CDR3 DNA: TGTGCCACCAGTGTTAACGGGGGAGAGGCCTACAATGAGCAGTTCTTC. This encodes CATSVNGGEAYNEQFF.

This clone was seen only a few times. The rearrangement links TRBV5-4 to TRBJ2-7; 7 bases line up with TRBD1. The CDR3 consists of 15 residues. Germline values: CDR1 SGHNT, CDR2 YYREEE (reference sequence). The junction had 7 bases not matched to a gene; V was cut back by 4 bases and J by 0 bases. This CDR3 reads CASSPGTDSSYEQYF. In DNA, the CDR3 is TGTGCCAGCAGCCCCGGGACAGACAGCTCCTACGAGCAGTACTTC. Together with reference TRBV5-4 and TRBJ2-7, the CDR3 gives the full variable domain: ETGVTQSPTHLIKTRGQQVTLRCSSQSGHNTVSWYQQALGQGPQFIFQYYREEENGRGNFPPRFSGLQFPNYSSELNVNALELDDSALYLCASSPGTDSSYEQYFGPGTRLTVT.

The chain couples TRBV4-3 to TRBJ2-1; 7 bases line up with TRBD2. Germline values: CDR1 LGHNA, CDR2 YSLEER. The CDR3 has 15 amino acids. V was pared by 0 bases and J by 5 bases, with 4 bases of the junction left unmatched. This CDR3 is CASSQDTLADNEQFF. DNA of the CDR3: TGCGCCAGCAGCCAAGATACCCTAGCGGACAATGAGCAGTTCTTC.

CDR3 sequence: CASNKEGQRTGELFF. Written as DNA, the CDR3 is TGTGCCAGCAATAAAGAGGGACAGAGGACCGGGGAGCTGTTTTTT. The chain combines TRBV4-2 with TRBJ2-2, with 7 bases aligning to TRBD1. CDR1 is LGHNA and CDR2 is YNFKEQ in the germline V gene. The ends lost 7 bases at V and 5 bases at J; junction bases unmatched: 10. CDR3 length: 15 residues.

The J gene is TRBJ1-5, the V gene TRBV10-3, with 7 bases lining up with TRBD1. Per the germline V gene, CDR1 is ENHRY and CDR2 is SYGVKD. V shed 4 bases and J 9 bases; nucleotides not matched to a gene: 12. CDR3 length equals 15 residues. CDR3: CAISATGRPPMPQHF. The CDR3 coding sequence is TGTGCCATCAGTGCGACAGGGCGACCTCCAATGCCCCAGCATTTT.

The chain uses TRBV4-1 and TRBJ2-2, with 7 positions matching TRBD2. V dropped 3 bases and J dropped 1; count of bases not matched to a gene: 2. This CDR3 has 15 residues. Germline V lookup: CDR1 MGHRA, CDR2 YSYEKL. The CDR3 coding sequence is TGCGCCAGCAGCCATGGCGGGGGGAACACCGGGGAGCTGTTTTTT. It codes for CASSHGGGNTGELFF.

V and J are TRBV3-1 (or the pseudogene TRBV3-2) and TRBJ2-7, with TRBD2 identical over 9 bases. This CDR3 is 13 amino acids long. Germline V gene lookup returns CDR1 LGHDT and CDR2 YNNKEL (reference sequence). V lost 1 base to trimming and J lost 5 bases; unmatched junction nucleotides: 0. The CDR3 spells CASSQGLADEQYF. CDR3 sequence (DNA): TGTGCCAGCAGCCAAGGACTAGCGGACGAGCAGTACTTC.

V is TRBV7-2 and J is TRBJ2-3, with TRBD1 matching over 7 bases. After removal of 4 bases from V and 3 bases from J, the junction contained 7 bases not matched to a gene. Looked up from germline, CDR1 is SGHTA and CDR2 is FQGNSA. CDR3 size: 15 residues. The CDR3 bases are TGTGCCAGCAGCTCAAGACAGGGAGCGACAGATACGCAGTATTTT. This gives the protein CASSSRQGATDTQYF.

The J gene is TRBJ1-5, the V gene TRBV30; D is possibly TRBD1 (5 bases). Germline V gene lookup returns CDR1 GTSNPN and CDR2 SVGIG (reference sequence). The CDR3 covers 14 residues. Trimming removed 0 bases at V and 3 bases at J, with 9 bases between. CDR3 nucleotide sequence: TGTGCCTGGAGTGTAGACAGATCCAATCAGCCCCAGCATTTT. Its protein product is CAWSVDRSNQPQHF.

The CDR3 DNA sequence: TGTGCCAGCAGCATACTAGCGGGGTACAATGAGCAGTTCTTC. Amino acid sequence: CASSILAGYNEQFF. This chain connects TRBV27 to TRBJ2-1, with TRBD2 matching over 10 bases. This CDR3 region has 14 residues. V was clipped by 6 bases and J by 4 bases; unmatched bases: 3. Germline CDR1 and CDR2: MNHEY and SMNVEV (reference sequence).

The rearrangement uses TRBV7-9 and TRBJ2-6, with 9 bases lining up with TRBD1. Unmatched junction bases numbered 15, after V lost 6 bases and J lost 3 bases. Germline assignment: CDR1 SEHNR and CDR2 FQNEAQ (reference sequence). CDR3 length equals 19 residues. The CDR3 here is CASRQKLGQGVFGANVLTF. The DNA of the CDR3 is TGTGCCAGCAGGCAGAAACTGGGACAGGGCGTCTTTGGGGCCAACGTCCTGACTTTC.

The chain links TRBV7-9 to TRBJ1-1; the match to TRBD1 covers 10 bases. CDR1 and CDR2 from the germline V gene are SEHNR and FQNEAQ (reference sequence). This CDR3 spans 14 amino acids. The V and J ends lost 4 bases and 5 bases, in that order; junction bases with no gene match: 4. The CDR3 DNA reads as TGTGCCAGCAGCTACGGACAGGGGGAGACTGAAGCTTTCTTT. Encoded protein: CASSYGQGETEAFF.

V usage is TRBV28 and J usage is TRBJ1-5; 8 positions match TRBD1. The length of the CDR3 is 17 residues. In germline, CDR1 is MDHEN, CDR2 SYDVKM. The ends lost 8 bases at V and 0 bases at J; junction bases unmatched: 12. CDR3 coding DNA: TGTGCCAGCTTCAGGACAGGGATCACCTTTAGCAATCAGCCCCAGCATTTT. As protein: CASFRTGITFSNQPQHF.

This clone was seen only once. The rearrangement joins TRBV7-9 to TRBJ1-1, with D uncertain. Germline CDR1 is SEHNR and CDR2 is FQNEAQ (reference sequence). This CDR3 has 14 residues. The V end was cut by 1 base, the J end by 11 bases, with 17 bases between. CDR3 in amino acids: CASSLVGAEFTAFF. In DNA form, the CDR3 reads TGTGCCAGCAGCTTAGTCGGCGCGGAGTTCACGGCTTTCTTT. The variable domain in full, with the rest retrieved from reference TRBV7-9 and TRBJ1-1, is DTGVSQNPRHKITKRGQNVTFRCDPISEHNRLYWYRQTLGQGPEFLTYFQNEAQLEKSRLLSDRFSAERPKGSFSTLEIQRTEQGDSAMYLCASSLVGAEFTAFFGQGTRLTVV.

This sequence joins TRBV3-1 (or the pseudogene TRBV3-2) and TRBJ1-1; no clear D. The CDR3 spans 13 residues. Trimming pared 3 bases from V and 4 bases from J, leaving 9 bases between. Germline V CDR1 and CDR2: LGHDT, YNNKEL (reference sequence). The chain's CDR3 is CASSQRVSTEAFF. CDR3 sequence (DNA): TGTGCCAGCAGCCAGAGGGTAAGCACTGAAGCTTTCTTT.

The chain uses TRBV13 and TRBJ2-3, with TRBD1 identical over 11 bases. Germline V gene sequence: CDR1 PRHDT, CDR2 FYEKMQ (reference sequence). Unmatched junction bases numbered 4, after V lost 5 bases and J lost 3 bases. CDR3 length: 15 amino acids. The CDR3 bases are TGTGCCAGCAGCCGGGGACAGGGGGGAACAGATACGCAGTATTTT. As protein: CASSRGQGGTDTQYF.

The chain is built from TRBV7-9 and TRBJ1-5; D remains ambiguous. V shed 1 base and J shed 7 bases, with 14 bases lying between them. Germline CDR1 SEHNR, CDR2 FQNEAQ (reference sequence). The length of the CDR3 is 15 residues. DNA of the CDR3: TGTGCCAGCAGCTTAGGTGCGGCAGCAAAGCAGCCCCAGCATTTT. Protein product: CASSLGAAAKQPQHF.

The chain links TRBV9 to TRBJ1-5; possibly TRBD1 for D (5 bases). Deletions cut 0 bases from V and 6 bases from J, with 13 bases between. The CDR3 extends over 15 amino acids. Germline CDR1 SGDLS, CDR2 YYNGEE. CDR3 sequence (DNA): TGTGCCAGCAGCGTAGGAGCCCAGGGTTCTCAGCCCCAGCATTTT. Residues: CASSVGAQGSQPQHF.